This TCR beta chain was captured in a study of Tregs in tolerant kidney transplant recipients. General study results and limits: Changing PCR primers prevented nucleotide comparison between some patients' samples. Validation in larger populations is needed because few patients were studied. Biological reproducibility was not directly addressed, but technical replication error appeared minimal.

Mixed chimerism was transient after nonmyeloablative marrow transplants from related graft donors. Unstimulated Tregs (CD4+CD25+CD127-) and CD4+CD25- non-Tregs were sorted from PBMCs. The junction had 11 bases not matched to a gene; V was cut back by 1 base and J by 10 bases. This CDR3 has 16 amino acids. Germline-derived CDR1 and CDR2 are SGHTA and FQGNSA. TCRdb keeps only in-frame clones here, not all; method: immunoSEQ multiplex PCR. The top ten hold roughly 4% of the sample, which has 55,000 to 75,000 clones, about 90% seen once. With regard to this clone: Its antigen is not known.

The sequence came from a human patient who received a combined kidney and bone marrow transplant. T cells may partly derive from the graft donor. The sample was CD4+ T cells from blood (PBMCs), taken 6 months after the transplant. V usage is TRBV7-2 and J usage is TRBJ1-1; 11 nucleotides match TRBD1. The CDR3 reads CASSLGTRGDRGGAFF. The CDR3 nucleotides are TGTGCCAGCAGCTTAGGAACCAGGGGGGACAGGGGGGGAGCTTTCTTT.